The clone carrying this TCR beta chain was seen a few times. Its antigen is unidentified. Reverse transcribing all isolated RNA meant expressed TCRB transcripts were sequenced. Method: immunoSEQ multiplex PCR; TCRdb's copy keeps in-frame clones and lacks some. The sample lists approximately 250,000 clones; approximately 16% were seen once. Sorted CD4+ subsets: naive, central memory, regulatory, stem cell-like memory (CD45RO/CCR7/CD25/CD127/CD95/CD27 panel). This sample is drawn from a study of beta chain features in type 1 diabetes. The wider study: There was similarity between patients and healthy donors in age, gender and cell yields.

The J segment lost 9 bases and the V segment lost 2 bases, leaving 7 bases of the junction unmatched. From germline, CDR1 is MDHEN and CDR2 SYDVKM. The CDR3 sequence is 15 residues long. Study-level points and caveats: VDJ junctions sequenced from type 1 diabetes patients showed fewer insertions and more deletions. Shorter templates may be favored by PCR, equally so in patients and controls. All four CD4+ subsets from Type 1 diabetes patients carried moderately but significantly shorter TCRB CDR3s.

Sequenced sample: naive CD4+ T cells from blood. This receptor was obtained from a young man with type 1 diabetes. This chain links TRBV28 with TRBJ2-1, with 10 bases matching TRBD2. The CDR3 DNA reads TGTGCCAGCAGTTTAGCTAGCGGGAGCAGCGGTGAGCAGTTCTTC. Translation: CASSLASGSSGEQFF.